This entry concerns a single T cell receptor beta chain. The antigen is unknown. The sequenced fragment ends 3 residues before the CDR3 boundary, so the rest is inferred from the germline J gene. Sequencing was performed with immunoSEQ multiplex PCR; in TCRdb, only in-frame clones are kept and a portion is missing. The sample table sets out 25,000 or so clones. These data belong to a study of T cells in women clearing cervical HPV infection. Study-level findings and limits: Effector/memory and HPV-specific T cells were not isolated, and association timing is unknown.

The V gene lost 5 bases and the J gene lost 2 bases, with 15 bases spanning the gap. Per the germline V gene, CDR1 is SGHTA and CDR2 is FQGNSA. The CDR3 runs to 15 residues. HPV was found by MY09/MY11 PCR and dot-blot genotyping. Input material: blood buffy coat. This TCR came from a woman between 18 and 70 years old with a cervical HPV16 infection that either progressed to CIN3+ or cleared (not recorded which). The V and J genes are TRBV7-2 and TRBJ1-2; D is perhaps TRBD1 (6 bases). The CDR3 DNA, read in part, is TGTGCCAGCAGCCGTCCCGGGACACGGAACTATGGC. The encoded protein is CASSRPGTRNYG. From start to end, the CDR3 is CASSRPGTRNYGYTF.